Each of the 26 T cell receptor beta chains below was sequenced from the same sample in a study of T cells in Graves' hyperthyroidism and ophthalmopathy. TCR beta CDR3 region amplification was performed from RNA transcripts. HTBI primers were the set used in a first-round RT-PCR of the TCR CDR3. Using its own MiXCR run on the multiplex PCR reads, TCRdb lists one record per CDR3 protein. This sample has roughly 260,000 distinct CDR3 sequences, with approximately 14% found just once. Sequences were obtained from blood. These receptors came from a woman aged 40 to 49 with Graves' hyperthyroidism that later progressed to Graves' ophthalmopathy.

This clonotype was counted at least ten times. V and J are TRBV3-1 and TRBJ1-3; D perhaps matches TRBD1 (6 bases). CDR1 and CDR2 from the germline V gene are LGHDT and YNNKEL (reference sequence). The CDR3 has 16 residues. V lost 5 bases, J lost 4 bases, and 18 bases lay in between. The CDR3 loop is CASSYLSHRAGNTIYF. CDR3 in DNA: TGTGCCAGCAGCTACCTTTCTCACAGGGCCGGAAACACCATATATTTT.

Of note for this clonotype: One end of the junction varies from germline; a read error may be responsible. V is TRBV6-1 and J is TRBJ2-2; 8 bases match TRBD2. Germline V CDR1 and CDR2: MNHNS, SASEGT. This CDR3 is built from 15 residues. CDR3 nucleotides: TGTGCCGGCAGTCGGGGGGGCGGGCCATCCGGGGACCTGTTTTTT. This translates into CAGSRGGGPSGDLFF.

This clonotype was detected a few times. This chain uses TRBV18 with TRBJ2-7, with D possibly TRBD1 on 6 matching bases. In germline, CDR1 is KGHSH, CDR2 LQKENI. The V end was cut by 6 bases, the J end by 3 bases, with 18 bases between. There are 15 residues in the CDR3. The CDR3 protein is CASSEGTTAYYEQYF. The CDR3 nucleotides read TGTGCCAGCTCCGAGGGGACAACCGCCTACTACGAGCAGTACTTC.

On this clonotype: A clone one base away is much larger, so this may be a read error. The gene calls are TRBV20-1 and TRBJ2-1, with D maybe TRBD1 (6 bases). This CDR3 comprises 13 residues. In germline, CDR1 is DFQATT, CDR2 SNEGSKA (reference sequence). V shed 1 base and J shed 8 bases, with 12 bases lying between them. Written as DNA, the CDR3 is TGCAGTGCTAGAGGGTGGGGGCGTCATGAGCAGTTCTTC. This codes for CSARGWGRHEQFF.

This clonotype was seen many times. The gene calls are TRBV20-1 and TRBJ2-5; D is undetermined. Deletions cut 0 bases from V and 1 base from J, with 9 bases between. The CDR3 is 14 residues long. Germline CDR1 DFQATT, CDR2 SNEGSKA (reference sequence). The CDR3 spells CSARDLSFQETQYF. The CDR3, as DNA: TGCAGTGCTAGAGATTTGTCTTTCCAAGAGACCCAGTACTTC.

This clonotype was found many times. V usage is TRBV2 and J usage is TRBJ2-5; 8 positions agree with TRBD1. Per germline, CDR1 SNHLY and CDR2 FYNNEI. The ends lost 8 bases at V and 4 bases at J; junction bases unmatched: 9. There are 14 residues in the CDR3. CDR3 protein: CASGQGFGGETQYF. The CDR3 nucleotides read TGTGCCAGCGGACAGGGTTTTGGGGGAGAGACCCAGTACTTC.

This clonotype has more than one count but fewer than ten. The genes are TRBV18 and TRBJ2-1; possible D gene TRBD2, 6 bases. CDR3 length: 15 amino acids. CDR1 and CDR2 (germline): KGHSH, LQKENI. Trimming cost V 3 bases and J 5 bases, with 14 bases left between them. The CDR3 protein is CASSPGWAGNNEQFF. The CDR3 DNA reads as TGTGCCAGCTCACCCGGGTGGGCGGGGAACAATGAGCAGTTCTTC.

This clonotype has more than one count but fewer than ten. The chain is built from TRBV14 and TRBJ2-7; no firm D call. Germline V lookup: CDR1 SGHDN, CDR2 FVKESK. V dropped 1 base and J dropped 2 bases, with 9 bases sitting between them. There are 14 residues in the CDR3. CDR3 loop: CASSQGRLTYEQYF. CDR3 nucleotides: TGTGCCAGCAGCCAAGGCCGGCTAACCTACGAGCAGTACTTC.

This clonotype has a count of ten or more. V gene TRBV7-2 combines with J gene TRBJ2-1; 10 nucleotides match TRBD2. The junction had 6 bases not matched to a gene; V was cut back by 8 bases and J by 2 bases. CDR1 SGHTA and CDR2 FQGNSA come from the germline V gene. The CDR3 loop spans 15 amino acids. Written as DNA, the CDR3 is TGTGCCAGCGCGGGGACTAGCGTCCCCTACAATGAGCAGTTCTTC. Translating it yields CASAGTSVPYNEQFF.

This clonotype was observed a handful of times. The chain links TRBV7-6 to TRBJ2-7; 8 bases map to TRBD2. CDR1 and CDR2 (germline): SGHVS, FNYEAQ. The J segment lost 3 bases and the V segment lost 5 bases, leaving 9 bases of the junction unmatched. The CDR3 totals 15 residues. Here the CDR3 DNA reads TGTGCCAGCAGCCGCCAAAGCGGGAGAGGCTACGAGCAGTACTTC. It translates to CASSRQSGRGYEQYF.

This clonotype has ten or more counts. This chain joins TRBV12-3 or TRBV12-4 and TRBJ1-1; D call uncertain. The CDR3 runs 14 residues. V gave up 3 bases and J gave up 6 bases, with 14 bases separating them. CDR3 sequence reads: CASSLSLSVPEAFF. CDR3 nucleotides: TGTGCCAGCAGTTTGAGTCTGTCAGTCCCTGAAGCTTTCTTT.

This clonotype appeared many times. The CDR3 region has the DNA TGTGCCAGCAGCCTCAGGACCTCACTATCCACCTACGAGCAGTACTTC. Translating it yields CASSLRTSLSTYEQYF. The chain combines TRBV7-2 with TRBJ2-7; no clear D gene. The CDR3 is 16 amino acids. Trimming pared 5 bases from V and 2 bases from J, leaving 19 bases between. The germline V gene has CDR1 SGHTA and CDR2 FQGNSA.

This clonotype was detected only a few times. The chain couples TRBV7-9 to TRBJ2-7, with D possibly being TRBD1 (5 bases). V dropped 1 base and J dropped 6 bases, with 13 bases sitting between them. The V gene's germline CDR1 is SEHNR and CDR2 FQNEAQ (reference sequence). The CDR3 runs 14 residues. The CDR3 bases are TGTGCCAGCAGCTTAGTGGGGCAACAGGCCGAGCAGTACTTC. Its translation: CASSLVGQQAEQYF.

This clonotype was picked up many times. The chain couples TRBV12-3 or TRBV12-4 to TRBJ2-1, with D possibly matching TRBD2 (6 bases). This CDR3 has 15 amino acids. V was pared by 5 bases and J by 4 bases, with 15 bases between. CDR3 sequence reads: CASSLLRLVYNEQFF. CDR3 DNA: TGTGCCAGCAGTCTTCTTAGACTAGTATACAATGAGCAGTTCTTC.

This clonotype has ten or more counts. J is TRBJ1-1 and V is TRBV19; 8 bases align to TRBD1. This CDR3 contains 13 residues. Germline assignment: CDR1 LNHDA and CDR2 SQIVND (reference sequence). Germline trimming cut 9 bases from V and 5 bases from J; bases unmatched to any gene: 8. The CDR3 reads CASAGQGGTEAFF. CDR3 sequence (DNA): TGTGCCAGCGCCGGACAGGGCGGTACTGAAGCTTTCTTT.

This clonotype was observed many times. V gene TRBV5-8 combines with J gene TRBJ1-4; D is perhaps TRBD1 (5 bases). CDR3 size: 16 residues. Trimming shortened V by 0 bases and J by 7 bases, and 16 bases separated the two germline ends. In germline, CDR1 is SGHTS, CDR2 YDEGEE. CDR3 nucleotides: TGTGCCAGCAGCTTGGATATCGGGACCGAGGGTGAAAAACTGTTTTTT. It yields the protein CASSLDIGTEGEKLFF.

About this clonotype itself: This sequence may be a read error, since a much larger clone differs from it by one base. Written as DNA, the CDR3 is TGTGCCAGCGGGTACGCGGGAGGCACTGAAGCTTTCTTT. Translation: CASGYAGGTEAFF. The V and J genes are TRBV6-2 or TRBV6-3 and TRBJ1-1; D call uncertain. The germline V and J ends were trimmed by 8 bases and 4 bases, with 14 bases remaining between them. The CDR3 is 13 residues long. CDR1 and CDR2 from the germline V gene are MNHEY and SVGEGT.

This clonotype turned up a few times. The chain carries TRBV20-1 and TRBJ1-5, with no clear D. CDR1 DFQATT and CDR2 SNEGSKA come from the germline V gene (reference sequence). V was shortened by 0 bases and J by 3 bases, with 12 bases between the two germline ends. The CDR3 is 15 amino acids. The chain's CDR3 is CSARDPSAINQPQHF. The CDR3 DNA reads TGCAGTGCTAGAGATCCTTCGGCGATCAATCAGCCCCAGCATTTT.

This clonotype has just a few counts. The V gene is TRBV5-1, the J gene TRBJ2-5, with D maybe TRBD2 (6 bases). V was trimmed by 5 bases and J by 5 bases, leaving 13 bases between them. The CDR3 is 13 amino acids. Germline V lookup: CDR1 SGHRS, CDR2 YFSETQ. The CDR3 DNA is TGCGCCAGCAGTTATGGTGGGAGGGAGACCCAGTACTTC. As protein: CASSYGGRETQYF.

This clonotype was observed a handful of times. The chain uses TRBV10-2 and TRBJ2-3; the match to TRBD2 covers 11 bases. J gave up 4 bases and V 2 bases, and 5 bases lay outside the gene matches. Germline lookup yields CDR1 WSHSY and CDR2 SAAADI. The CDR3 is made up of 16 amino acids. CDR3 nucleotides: TGCGCCAGCAGTGAGCGACTAGCGGGAAGGGCAGATACGCAGTATTTT. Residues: CASSERLAGRADTQYF.

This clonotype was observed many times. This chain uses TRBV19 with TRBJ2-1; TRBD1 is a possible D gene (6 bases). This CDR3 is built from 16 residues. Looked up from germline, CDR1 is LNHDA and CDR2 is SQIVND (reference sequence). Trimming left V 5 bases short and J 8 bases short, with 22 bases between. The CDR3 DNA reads TGTGCCAGTAGTGCTCACTCTTCACAGGGTACCGATGAGCAGTTCTTC. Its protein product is CASSAHSSQGTDEQFF. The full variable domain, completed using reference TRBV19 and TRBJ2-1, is DGGITQSPKYLFRKEGQNVTLSCEQNLNHDAMYWYRQDPGQGLRLIYYSQIVNDFQKGDIAEGYSVSREKKESFPLTVTSAQKNPTAFYLCASSAHSSQGTDEQFFGPGTRLTVL.

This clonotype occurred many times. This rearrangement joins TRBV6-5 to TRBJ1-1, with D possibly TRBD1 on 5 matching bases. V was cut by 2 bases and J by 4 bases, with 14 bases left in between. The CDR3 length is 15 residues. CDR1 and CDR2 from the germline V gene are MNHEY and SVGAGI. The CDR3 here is CASSYGAGIFTEAFF. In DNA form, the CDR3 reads TGTGCCAGCAGTTACGGGGCAGGGATCTTCACTGAAGCTTTCTTT.

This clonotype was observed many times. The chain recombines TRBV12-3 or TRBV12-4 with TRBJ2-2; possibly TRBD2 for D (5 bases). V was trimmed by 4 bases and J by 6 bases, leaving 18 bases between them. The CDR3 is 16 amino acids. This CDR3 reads CASSSLVLCDSGELFF. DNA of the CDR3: TGTGCCAGCAGTTCACTAGTGTTGTGTGATTCCGGGGAGCTGTTTTTT.

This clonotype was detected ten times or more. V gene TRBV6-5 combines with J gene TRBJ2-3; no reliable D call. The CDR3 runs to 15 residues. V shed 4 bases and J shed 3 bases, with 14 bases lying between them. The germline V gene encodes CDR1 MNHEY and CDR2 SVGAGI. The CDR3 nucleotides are TGTGCCAGCAGTTCTCAAAAGGGTTGGACAGATACGCAGTATTTT. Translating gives CASSSQKGWTDTQYF.

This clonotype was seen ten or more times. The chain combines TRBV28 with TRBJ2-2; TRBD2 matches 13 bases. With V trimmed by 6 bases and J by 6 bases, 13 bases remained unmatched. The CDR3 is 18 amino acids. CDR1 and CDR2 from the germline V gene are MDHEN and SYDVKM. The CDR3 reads CASSLLIRLAGGAGELFF. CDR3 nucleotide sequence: TGTGCCAGCAGCCTGCTGATTCGACTAGCGGGAGGCGCCGGGGAGCTGTTTTTT.

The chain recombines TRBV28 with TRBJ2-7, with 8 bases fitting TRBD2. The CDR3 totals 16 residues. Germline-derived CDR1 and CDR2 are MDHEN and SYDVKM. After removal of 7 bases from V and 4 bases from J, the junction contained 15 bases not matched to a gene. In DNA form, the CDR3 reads TGTGCCAGCAAGACTAGCGATTACGGGAAGGCGTACGAGCAGTACTTC. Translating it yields CASKTSDYGKAYEQYF.